Listed here are 19 T cell receptor beta chains from one sample, sequenced in a study of T-cell reconstitution after alpha-beta-depleted transplantation in children. Preparation of the TCRbeta library used unique molecular identifiers. TCRdb called the PCR reads again in MiXCR, with one record for every CDR3 protein. The sample contains 640,000 or so distinct CDR3 sequences, approximately 17% of which appear only once. The sample in question was PBMCs from the stem cell graft donor, obtained from the stem cell graft. The receptors here all came from a human donor who donated a stem cell graft to a child with acute myeloid leukemia.

The chain combines TRBV6-2 or TRBV6-3 with TRBJ1-1; D not certain. The CDR3 runs to 11 residues. Germline lookup yields CDR1 MNHEY and CDR2 SVGEGT. V gave up 7 bases and J gave up 6 bases, with 9 bases separating them. Here the CDR3 DNA reads TGTGCCAGCAAAGGAGGGTCTGAAGCTTTCTTT. Translated: CASKGGSEAFF.

About this clonotype itself: This may come from a read error, since a much larger clone is one base off. The V call is TRBV5-5, the J call TRBJ2-2; unclear D gene. The CDR3 loop spans 14 amino acids. Germline lookup yields CDR1 SGHKS and CDR2 YYEKEE (reference sequence). Here the CDR3 DNA reads TGTGCCAGCAGCCTAGGGCCAAGCACCGAGGAGCTGTTTTTT. Translating it yields CASSLGPSTEELFF.

This clonotype was observed many times. The chain is built from TRBV6-4 and TRBJ1-5, with D perhaps matching TRBD1 (6 bases). Germline V gives CDR1 MRHNA, CDR2 SNTAGT. With 6 bases removed from V and 4 bases from J, the gap between germline ends came to 13 bases. The CDR3 loop spans 14 amino acids. CDR3 coding DNA: TGTGCCAGCAGCGAAACAGGGCCGAATCAGCCCCAGCATTTT. Amino acids: CASSETGPNQPQHF.

This clonotype showed up many times. The chain employs TRBV6-1 and TRBJ2-5; D gene unclear. Trimming stripped 5 bases from V and 5 bases from J, with 15 bases between. The germline V gene encodes CDR1 MNHNS and CDR2 SASEGT. This CDR3 is 14 amino acids long. CDR3 residues: CASSPSPQRETQYF. The CDR3 DNA reads TGTGCCAGCAGTCCTTCCCCTCAGAGGGAGACCCAGTACTTC.

The table lists this clonotype with many counts. The V gene is TRBV29-1, the J gene TRBJ1-1, with a possible D match to TRBD1 (6 bases). Trimming took off 5 bases at V and 1 base at J, with 14 bases between the two ends. CDR1 is SQVTM and CDR2 is ANQGSEA in the germline V gene. CDR3 length: 14 amino acids. CDR3 amino acids: CSVTPGASNTEAFF. CDR3 nucleotides: TGCAGCGTTACCCCAGGGGCCTCGAACACTGAAGCTTTCTTT.

V is TRBV12-3 or TRBV12-4 and J is TRBJ1-1; D is ambiguous. This CDR3 is built from 14 residues. Trimming left V 3 bases short and J 0 bases short, with 8 bases between. The CDR3 here is CASSLMGLNTEAFF. DNA for the CDR3: TGTGCCAGCAGTTTGATGGGTCTGAACACTGAAGCTTTCTTT.

The table lists this clonotype with many counts. The chain has TRBV29-1 and TRBJ2-1, with D tentatively TRBD1 (6 bases). Deletions cut 7 bases from V and 7 bases from J, with 14 bases between. CDR3 length: 12 residues. Per germline, CDR1 SQVTM and CDR2 ANQGSEA. CDR3 sequence: CSGPGAGNEQFF. CDR3 DNA sequence: TGCAGCGGCCCAGGGGCTGGTAATGAGCAGTTCTTC.

V is TRBV9 and J is TRBJ1-1, with a tentative D call TRBD1 (5 bases). The CDR3 has 15 residues. V shed 5 bases and J shed 4 bases, with 18 bases lying between them. CDR1 is SGDLS and CDR2 is YYNGEE in the germline V gene. CDR3 coding DNA: TGTGCCAGCAGTATTGGTACCCAGGGCGGCACTGAAGCTTTCTTT. The encoded protein is CASSIGTQGGTEAFF.

In its sample, this clonotype was seen a few times. The chain couples TRBV27 to TRBJ1-1; D uncertain. The length of the CDR3 is 15 residues. Looked up from germline, CDR1 is MNHEY and CDR2 is SMNVEV (reference sequence). V was trimmed by 3 bases and J by 3 bases, leaving 14 bases between them. This CDR3 reads CASSLGMARDTEAFF. CDR3 in DNA: TGTGCCAGCAGTTTGGGGATGGCCAGAGACACTGAAGCTTTCTTT.

This clonotype was recorded at least ten times. This sequence joins TRBV10-3 and TRBJ2-3; D is possibly TRBD1 (9 bases). V was shortened by 0 bases and J by 3 bases, with 19 bases between the two germline ends. This CDR3 has 18 residues. Germline CDR1 and CDR2: ENHRY and SYGVKD. The CDR3: CAISESTGGTGTTDTQYF. The CDR3 DNA reads as TGTGCCATCAGTGAGTCGACGGGAGGGACAGGGACAACAGATACGCAGTATTTT.

This clonotype has only a few counts. The V gene is TRBV7-9, the J gene TRBJ1-1; TRBD1 matches 10 bases. In germline, CDR1 is SEHNR, CDR2 FQNEAQ (reference sequence). The CDR3 is made up of 14 amino acids. J was trimmed by 5 bases and V by 7 bases; bases with no gene match: 7. CDR3 loop: CASTPGQGRTEAFF. The CDR3 DNA reads TGTGCCAGCACCCCGGGACAGGGGAGAACTGAAGCTTTCTTT.

J is TRBJ2-3 and V is TRBV24-1, with D uncertain. Trimming removed 0 bases from V and 6 bases from J, with 3 bases in between. The germline V gene has CDR1 KGHDR and CDR2 SFDVKD. The CDR3 runs to 12 residues. CDR3 in DNA: TGTGCCACCAGTGATTTGGCGGATACGCAGTATTTT. This translates into CATSDLADTQYF.

In regard to this clonotype: A much larger clone lies one base from this, so it may be a read error. This sequence joins TRBV4-1 and TRBJ2-5; 10 bases are a match to TRBD2. CDR3 length: 16 residues. Germline CDR1 MGHRA, CDR2 YSYEKL. The CDR3 protein is CASSQGAGGYQESQYF. CDR3 in DNA: TGCGCCAGCAGCCAGGGAGCGGGGGGGTACCAAGAGAGCCAGTACTTC.

This clonotype came up many times. The chain's CDR3 is CASSIAGGTYNEQFF. The CDR3 bases are TGTGCCAGCAGCATAGCGGGGGGGACATACAATGAGCAGTTCTTC. This chain joins TRBV12-3 or TRBV12-4 and TRBJ2-1; 11 bases map to TRBD2. After removal of 6 bases from V and 4 bases from J, the junction contained 5 bases not matched to a gene. The CDR3 sequence is 15 residues long.

In its sample, this clonotype was seen a few times. This rearrangement joins TRBV7-6 to TRBJ2-1; no clear D. The CDR3 loop spans 17 amino acids. The V end was cut by 1 base, the J end by 2 bases, with 15 bases between. CDR1 is SGHVS and CDR2 is FNYEAQ in the germline V gene. For the CDR3, the DNA is TGTGCCAGCAGCTTAGACGTCGGTTTGAGTACCTACAATGAGCAGTTCTTC. Amino acids: CASSLDVGLSTYNEQFF.

This clonotype was detected only a few times. The CDR3 loop reads CSARHARGPGTQYF. For the CDR3, the DNA is TGCAGTGCTAGGCATGCGAGGGGCCCAGGGACCCAGTACTTC. J is TRBJ2-5 and V is TRBV20-1, with D possibly being TRBD1 or TRBD2 (5 bases each). The CDR3 runs to 14 residues. Per the germline V gene, CDR1 is DFQATT and CDR2 is SNEGSKA (reference sequence). V lost 3 bases and J 7 bases, leaving 18 bases between the germline ends.

A few counts support this clonotype. This sequence joins TRBV7-8 and TRBJ1-4; TRBD1 aligns across 11 bases. The CDR3 totals 16 residues. Trimming removed 0 bases from V and 8 bases from J; junction bases left unmatched: 5. The V gene's germline CDR1 is SGHVS and CDR2 FQNEAQ. The CDR3 here is CASSLASGTGGEKLFF. The CDR3 coding sequence is TGTGCCAGCAGCTTAGCCTCCGGGACAGGGGGAGAAAAACTGTTTTTT.

This clonotype was observed at least ten times. The chain couples TRBV20-1 to TRBJ1-3, with unresolved D. The length of the CDR3 is 15 residues. Looked up from germline, CDR1 is DFQATT and CDR2 is SNEGSKA (reference sequence). Trimming stripped 3 bases from V and 0 bases from J, with 12 bases between. The CDR3 loop reads CSARADLASGNTIYF. DNA of the CDR3: TGCAGTGCTAGGGCGGACTTAGCCTCTGGAAACACCATATATTTT.

In this sample, this clonotype turned up many times. The chain combines TRBV29-1 with TRBJ2-3; perhaps TRBD2 as D (7 bases). Germline CDR1 and CDR2: SQVTM and ANQGSEA. This CDR3 is built from 14 residues. V dropped 4 bases and J dropped 3 bases, with 14 bases sitting between them. Written as DNA, the CDR3 is TGCAGCGTTGGTGAGGGGGGGAATACAGATACGCAGTATTTT. This encodes CSVGEGGNTDTQYF.